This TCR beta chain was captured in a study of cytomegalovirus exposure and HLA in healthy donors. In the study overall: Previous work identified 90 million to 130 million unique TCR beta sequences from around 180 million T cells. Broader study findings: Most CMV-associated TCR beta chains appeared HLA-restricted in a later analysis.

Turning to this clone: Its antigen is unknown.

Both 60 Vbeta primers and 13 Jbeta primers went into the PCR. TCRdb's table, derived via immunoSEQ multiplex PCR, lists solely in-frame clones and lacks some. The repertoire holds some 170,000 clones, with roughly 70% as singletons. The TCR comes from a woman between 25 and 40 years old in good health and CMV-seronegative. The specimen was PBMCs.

CDR3 region: CASSFVDTEAFF. The CDR3 DNA sequence: TGTGCCAGCAGTTTTGTAGACACTGAAGCTTTCTTT. V usage is TRBV28 and J usage is TRBJ1-1, with D uncertain. Germline assignment: CDR1 MDHEN and CDR2 SYDVKM. Trimming stripped 3 bases from V and 3 bases from J, with 5 bases between. This CDR3 region has 12 residues.